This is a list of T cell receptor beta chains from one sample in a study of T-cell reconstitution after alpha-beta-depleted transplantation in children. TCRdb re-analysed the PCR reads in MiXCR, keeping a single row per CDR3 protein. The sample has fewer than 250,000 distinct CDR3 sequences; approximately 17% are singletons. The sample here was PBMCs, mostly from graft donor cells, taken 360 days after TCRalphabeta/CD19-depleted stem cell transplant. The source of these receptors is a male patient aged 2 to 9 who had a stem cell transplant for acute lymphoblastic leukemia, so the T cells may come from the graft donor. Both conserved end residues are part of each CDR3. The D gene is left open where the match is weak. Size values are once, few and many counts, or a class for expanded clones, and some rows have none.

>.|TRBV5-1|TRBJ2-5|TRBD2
CASSLGRTSGTLGETQYF
TGCGCCAGCAGCTTGGGTAGGACTAGCGGAACCCTAGGGGAGACCCAGTACTTC
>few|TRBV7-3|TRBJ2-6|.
CASSKTGDNVLTF
TGTGCCAGCAGCAAGACAGGAGACAACGTCCTGACTTTC
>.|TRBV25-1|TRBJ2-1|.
CASSTGIGQFF
TGTGCCAGCAGTACAGGGATCGGGCAGTTCTTC
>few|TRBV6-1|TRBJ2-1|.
CASRLGTSPSYNEQFF
TGTGCCAGCAGACTAGGGACATCGCCGTCCTACAATGAGCAGTTCTTC
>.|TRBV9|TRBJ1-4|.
CASSVGGPGAEKLFF
TGTGCCAGCAGCGTAGGTGGCCCCGGGGCTGAAAAACTGTTTTTT
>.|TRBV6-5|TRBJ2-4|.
CASSYWPGPAKNIQYF
TGTGCCAGCAGTTACTGGCCAGGGCCGGCCAAAAACATTCAGTACTTC
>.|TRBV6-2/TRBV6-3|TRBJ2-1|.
CASSPPRYRVFEQFF
TGTGCCAGCAGCCCCCCTAGATATCGAGTCTTTGAGCAGTTCTTC
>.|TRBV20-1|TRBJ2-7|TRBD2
CSARDYGTSYEQYF
TGCAGTGCTAGAGATTACGGGACTAGCTACGAGCAGTACTTC
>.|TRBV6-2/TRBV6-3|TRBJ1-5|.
CASRFLRDKPQHF
TGTGCCAGCAGGTTCTTAAGGGATAAGCCCCAGCATTTT
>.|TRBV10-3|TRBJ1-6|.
CAISESEGSPLHF
TGTGCCATCAGTGAGTCGGAAGGTTCACCCCTCCACTTT
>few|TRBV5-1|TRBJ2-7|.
CASSLDRVTRYEQYF
TGCGCCAGCAGCTTGGATCGGGTTACCCGCTACGAGCAGTACTTC
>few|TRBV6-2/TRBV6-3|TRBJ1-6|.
CASSYPATSSPLHF
TGTGCCAGCAGTTACCCAGCGACCAGTTCACCCCTCCACTTT
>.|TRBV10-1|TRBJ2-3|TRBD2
CASSRQLRGGVDTQYF
TGCGCCAGCAGTCGACAGCTCCGCGGGGGTGTGGATACGCAGTATTTT
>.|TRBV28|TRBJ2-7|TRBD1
CASSFAGGSSYEQYF
TGTGCCAGCAGTTTCGCAGGGGGCAGCTCCTACGAGCAGTACTTC
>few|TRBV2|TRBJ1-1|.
CASSDGGLGTEAFF
TGTGCCAGCAGTGATGGGGGGCTCGGTACTGAAGCTTTCTTT
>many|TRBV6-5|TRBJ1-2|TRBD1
CASRKGQGWDGYTF
TGTGCCAGCAGAAAGGGACAGGGGTGGGATGGCTACACCTTC
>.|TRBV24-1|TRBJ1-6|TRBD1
CATGDRVGSPLHF
TGTGCCACCGGGGACAGGGTCGGTTCACCCCTCCACTTT
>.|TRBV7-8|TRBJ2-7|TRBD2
CASSLAWREGETFSYERYF
TGTGCCAGCAGCTTAGCTTGGCGGGAGGGTGAAACCTTCTCCTACGAGCGCTACTTC
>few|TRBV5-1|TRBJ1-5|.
CASSLAGEGNQPQHF
TGCGCCAGCAGCTTGGCGGGGGAAGGGAATCAGCCCCAGCATTTT
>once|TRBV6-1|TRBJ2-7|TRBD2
CASRQRGETYEQYF
TGTGCCAGCCGCCAGCGGGGGGAAACCTACGAGCAGTACTTC
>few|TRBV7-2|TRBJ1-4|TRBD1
CASSSRDSHEKLFF
TGTGCCAGCAGCTCCCGGGACAGCCATGAAAAACTGTTTTTT
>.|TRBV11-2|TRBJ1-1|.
CASSHFKGPRWTEAFF
TGTGCCAGCAGCCACTTTAAGGGTCCACGGTGGACTGAAGCTTTCTTT
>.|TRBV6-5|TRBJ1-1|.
CASSSGMDTEAFF
TGTGCCAGCAGTTCCGGGATGGACACTGAAGCTTTCTTT
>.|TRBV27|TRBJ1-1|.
CASRRGENTEAFF
TGTGCCAGCAGAAGGGGCGAGAACACTGAAGCTTTCTTT
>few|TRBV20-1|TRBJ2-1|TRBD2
CSARGLAGGVQQQFF
TGCAGTGCTAGAGGGCTAGCGGGGGGGGTCCAGCAGCAGTTCTTC
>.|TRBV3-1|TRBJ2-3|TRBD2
CASSSTGTSGGASDTQYF
TGTGCCAGCAGCTCGACCGGGACTAGCGGGGGGGCGTCAGATACGCAGTATTTT
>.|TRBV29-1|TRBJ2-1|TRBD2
CSVEVAGVWNEQFF
TGCAGCGTTGAAGTAGCGGGAGTGTGGAATGAGCAGTTCTTC
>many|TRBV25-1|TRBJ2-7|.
CASMTPSYEQYF
TGTGCCAGCATGACACCTTCCTACGAGCAGTACTTC
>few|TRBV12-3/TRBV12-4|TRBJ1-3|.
CASSLVAGASNTIYF
TGTGCCAGCAGTTTAGTCGCAGGGGCTTCAAACACCATATATTTT
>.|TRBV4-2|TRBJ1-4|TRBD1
CASSRAGGRIGGEKLFF
TGTGCCAGCAGCCGAGCAGGGGGGCGTATTGGTGGTGAAAAACTGTTTTTT
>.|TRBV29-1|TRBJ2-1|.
CSVVEWAVFF
TGCAGCGTTGTGGAATGGGCCGTGTTCTTC
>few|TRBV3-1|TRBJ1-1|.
CASSHRVTTEAFF
TGTGCCAGCAGCCACAGGGTCACCACTGAAGCTTTCTTT
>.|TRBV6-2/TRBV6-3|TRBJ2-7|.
CASRYYKGLSYEQYF
TGTGCCAGCAGATATTACAAGGGCCTCTCCTACGAGCAGTACTTC
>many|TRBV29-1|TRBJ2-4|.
CSVEELAKNIQYF
TGCAGCGTTGAGGAACTAGCCAAAAACATTCAGTACTTC